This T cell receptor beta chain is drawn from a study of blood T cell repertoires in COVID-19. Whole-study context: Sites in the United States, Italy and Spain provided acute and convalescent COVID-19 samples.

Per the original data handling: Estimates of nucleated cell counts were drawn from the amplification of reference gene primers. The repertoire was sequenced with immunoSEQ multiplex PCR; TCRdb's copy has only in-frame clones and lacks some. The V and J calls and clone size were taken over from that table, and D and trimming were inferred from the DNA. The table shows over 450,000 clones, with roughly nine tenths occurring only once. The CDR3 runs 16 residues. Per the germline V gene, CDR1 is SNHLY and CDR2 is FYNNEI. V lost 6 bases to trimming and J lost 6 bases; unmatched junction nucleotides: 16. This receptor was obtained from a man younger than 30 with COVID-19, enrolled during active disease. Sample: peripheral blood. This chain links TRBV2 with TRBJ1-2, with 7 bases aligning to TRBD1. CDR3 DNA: TGTGCCAGCAGCAAACTCGGGACAGTCCTATGGGATGGCTACACCTTC. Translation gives CASSKLGTVLWDGYTF.